The 20 T cell receptor beta chains below were found in one sample sequenced in a study of cytomegalovirus exposure and HLA in healthy donors. This PCR relied on a set of 60 Vbeta primers and 13 Jbeta primers. Here immunoSEQ multiplex PCR was the method, and the copy in TCRdb shows in-frame clones only, minus some. The table lists over 150,000 clones, roughly 80% of them singletons. Sequenced: PBMCs. The origin of the receptors is a woman in her thirties in good health and CMV-seropositive.

This rearrangement joins TRBV5-5 to TRBJ2-3; TRBD1 might be the D (6 bases). This CDR3 comprises 17 residues. The V end was cut by 1 base, the J end by 2 bases, with 17 bases between. Germline V CDR1 and CDR2: SGHKS, YYEKEE (reference sequence). In nucleotides, the CDR3 is TGTGCCAGCAGCTTGTCTTACAGGGTTTGGGACACAGATACGCAGTATTTT. This codes for CASSLSYRVWDTDTQYF.

Only one count was recorded for this clone. V gene TRBV13 combines with J gene TRBJ2-7; possible D gene TRBD1, 6 bases. Between the trimmed V and J ends, which lost 5 bases and 3 bases, there was a span of 17 bases. Germline V lookup: CDR1 PRHDT, CDR2 FYEKMQ (reference sequence). This CDR3 region has 15 residues. The CDR3 bases are TGTGCCAGCAGCCCACCAGACAGGAAAATCTACGAGCAGTACTTC. Translating gives CASSPPDRKIYEQYF.

V and J are TRBV10-2 and TRBJ1-2; D is perhaps TRBD1 (5 bases). Germline assignment: CDR1 WSHSY and CDR2 SAAADI. The ends were cut back, 10 bases at V and 2 bases at J, with 14 bases in the middle. This CDR3 region has 13 residues. The chain's CDR3 is CATKSTGNYGYTF. In DNA, the CDR3 is TGCGCCACCAAATCAACAGGCAACTATGGCTACACCTTC.

This clone appeared a single time. This chain connects TRBV27 to TRBJ2-7, with 15 positions matching TRBD2. V gave up 0 bases and J gave up 4 bases; unmatched junction bases: 10. CDR1 and CDR2 (germline): MNHEY, SMNVEV (reference sequence). The CDR3 length is 19 residues. The CDR3 sequence: CASSLSLPGLAGGRYEQYF. Here the CDR3 DNA reads TGTGCCAGCAGTTTATCGCTACCGGGACTAGCGGGGGGACGATACGAGCAGTACTTC.

The V call is TRBV6-1, the J call TRBJ2-5; possible D gene TRBD2, 5 bases. V lost 3 bases and J 7 bases, leaving 18 bases between the germline ends. This CDR3 is built from 15 residues. The germline V gene encodes CDR1 MNHNS and CDR2 SASEGT. CDR3 sequence: CASSDTRPGLGTQYF. Written as DNA, the CDR3 is TGTGCCAGCAGTGACACGCGTCCGGGGTTGGGGACCCAGTACTTC.

In its sample, this clone was seen once. The rearrangement uses TRBV7-2 and TRBJ2-3; 10 nucleotides align to TRBD1. CDR1 is SGHTA and CDR2 is FQGNSA in the germline V gene. V lost 7 bases and J lost 4; bases outside the gene matches: 8. This CDR3 has 15 amino acids. CDR3 coding DNA: TGTGCCAGCATCTCGACAGGGGGCGGACCAGATACGCAGTATTTT. It codes for CASISTGGGPDTQYF.

The chain has TRBV5-1 and TRBJ2-7, with D tentatively TRBD1 (6 bases). Germline V CDR1 and CDR2: SGHRS, YFSETQ. The CDR3 has 15 residues. Deletions cut 5 bases from V and 9 bases from J, with 24 bases between. The CDR3 nucleotides read TGCGCCAGCAGAGTAGCAGGGGCCGAGGGATTTGGGCAGTACTTC. Its translation is CASRVAGAEGFGQYF.

This rearrangement joins TRBV4-2 to TRBJ1-4; no definite D call. The V end was cut by 1 base, the J end by 4 bases, with 16 bases between. This CDR3 has 17 amino acids. The germline gives CDR1 LGHNA, CDR2 YNFKEQ. The CDR3: CASSQAPQVGLNEKLFF. The CDR3 DNA reads as TGTGCCAGCAGCCAAGCCCCCCAGGTGGGCCTTAATGAAAAACTGTTTTTT.

This clone has a handful of counts. The chain employs TRBV19 and TRBJ1-2; D is possibly TRBD1 (6 bases). V lost 6 bases to trimming and J lost 4 bases, with 15 bases between them. Looked up from germline, CDR1 is LNHDA and CDR2 is SQIVND (reference sequence). This CDR3 is 14 amino acids long. DNA of the CDR3: TGTGCCAGTAGCTCTCGGGACACGACCTATGGCTACACCTTC. It is translated as CASSSRDTTYGYTF.

V and J are TRBV4-3 and TRBJ2-3, with TRBD2 as a possible D gene (7 bases). Trimming stripped 0 bases from V and 3 bases from J, with 13 bases between. The CDR3 has 16 residues. Germline V gene data show CDR1 as LGHNA and CDR2 as YSLEER. CDR3 residues: CASSQDGRGRTDTQYF. CDR3 sequence (DNA): TGCGCCAGCAGCCAAGATGGGCGGGGGCGAACAGATACGCAGTATTTT.

The V gene is TRBV19, the J gene TRBJ1-1; 8 bases are shared with TRBD1. The V gene end was trimmed by 5 bases and the J gene end by 5 bases; junction bases not matched to a gene: 10. Germline V lookup: CDR1 LNHDA, CDR2 SQIVND (reference sequence). The CDR3 length is 15 residues. The CDR3 region has the DNA TGTGCCAGTAGTGACTTATACAGGGGGAAGACTGAAGCTTTCTTT. This sequence encodes CASSDLYRGKTEAFF. Full variable domain (missing parts from reference TRBV19 and TRBJ1-1): DGGITQSPKYLFRKEGQNVTLSCEQNLNHDAMYWYRQDPGQGLRLIYYSQIVNDFQKGDIAEGYSVSREKKESFPLTVTSAQKNPTAFYLCASSDLYRGKTEAFFGQGTRLTVV.

V gene TRBV19 combines with J gene TRBJ2-7; TRBD2 agrees at 7 bases. J gave up 4 bases and V 11 bases, and 14 bases lay outside the gene matches. Germline V gene lookup returns CDR1 LNHDA and CDR2 SQIVND (reference sequence). CDR3 length equals 14 residues. The CDR3 sequence: CAGRSTGLRYEQYF. CDR3 in DNA: TGTGCCGGAAGATCTACGGGACTACGTTACGAGCAGTACTTC. The variable domain in full, completed from reference TRBV19 and TRBJ2-7, reads DGGITQSPKYLFRKEGQNVTLSCEQNLNHDAMYWYRQDPGQGLRLIYYSQIVNDFQKGDIAEGYSVSREKKESFPLTVTSAQKNPTAFYLCAGRSTGLRYEQYFGPGTRLTVT.

This clone came up once. The chain joins TRBV2 to TRBJ2-1; 7 bases match TRBD1. The CDR3 spans 14 residues. Germline trimming cut 8 bases from V and 0 bases from J; bases unmatched to any gene: 4. Germline V lookup: CDR1 SNHLY, CDR2 FYNNEI. CDR3 residues: CASHRDSSYNEQFF. As DNA, the CDR3 is TGTGCCAGCCACCGGGACAGCTCCTACAATGAGCAGTTCTTC. The full variable domain, rest sourced from reference TRBV2 and TRBJ2-1, is EPEVTQTPSHQVTQMGQEVILRCVPISNHLYFYWYRQILGQKVEFLVSFYNNEISEKSEIFDDQFSVERPDGSNFTLKIRSTKLEDSAMYFCASHRDSSYNEQFFGPGTRLTVL.

The chain carries TRBV18 and TRBJ2-1; 8 bases map to TRBD1. This CDR3 region has 15 residues. Unmatched junction bases numbered 7, after V lost 3 bases and J lost 6 bases. Looked up from germline, CDR1 is KGHSH and CDR2 is LQKENI. The CDR3 protein is CASSPRPGGRNEQFF. CDR3 DNA sequence: TGTGCCAGCTCACCCCGACCAGGGGGCCGCAATGAGCAGTTCTTC. The complete variable domain, with remaining parts taken from reference TRBV18 and TRBJ2-1, reads NAGVMQNPRHLVRRRGQEARLRCSPMKGHSHVYWYRQLPEEGLKFMVYLQKENIIDESGMPKERFSAEFPKEGPSILRIQQVVRGDSAAYFCASSPRPGGRNEQFFGPGTRLTVL.

The CDR3 nucleotides are TGTGCCAGCAGAATTGACAGGGCCACCTATGGCTACACCTTC. It codes for CASRIDRATYGYTF. This chain joins TRBV2 and TRBJ1-2; 7 positions match TRBD1. CDR1 and CDR2 from the germline V gene are SNHLY and FYNNEI. This CDR3 contains 14 residues. V shed 6 bases and J 4 bases; nucleotides not matched to a gene: 8.

This sequence joins TRBV4-3 and TRBJ1-2; D gene uncertain. The CDR3 is made up of 14 amino acids. Germline assignment: CDR1 LGHNA and CDR2 YSLEER. Trimming pared 0 bases from V and 1 base from J, leaving 6 bases between. In DNA form, the CDR3 reads TGCGCCAGCAGCCAAGATGGCCGTAACTATGGCTACACCTTC. Protein: CASSQDGRNYGYTF.

The rearrangement joins TRBV12-5 to TRBJ1-2; no clear D gene. The V end was cut by 1 base, the J end by 3 bases, with 3 bases between. Germline V gives CDR1 LGHNT, CDR2 FRNRAP. The CDR3 runs 12 residues. CDR3 in amino acids: CASGLDYYGYTF. The CDR3 nucleotides are TGTGCTAGTGGTTTGGACTACTATGGCTACACCTTC.

This clone was counted a single time. The chain joins TRBV2 to TRBJ2-5, with no clear D. The last part of the DNA fits TRBJ2-7 better; the J call may be wrong. Germline V gives CDR1 SNHLY, CDR2 FYNNEI. The CDR3 runs 12 residues. DNA of the CDR3: TGTGCCAGCGGGCCGAGCTCCTACGAGCAGTACTTC. The encoded protein is CASGPSSYEQYF.

This chain connects TRBV29-1 to TRBJ1-2; 7 positions match TRBD1. The CDR3 sequence is 12 residues long. Germline CDR1 reads SQVTM; CDR2 reads ANQGSEA. The J segment lost 4 bases and the V segment lost 6 bases, leaving 5 bases of the junction unmatched. Written as DNA, the CDR3 is TGCAGCGTGGCACAGGGGACCTATGGCTACACCTTC. Translating it yields CSVAQGTYGYTF.

The chain links TRBV9 to TRBJ1-3; D might be TRBD1 (5 bases). The CDR3 is made up of 15 amino acids. V lost 2 bases to trimming and J lost 3 bases, with 12 bases between them. Germline-derived CDR1 and CDR2 are SGDLS and YYNGEE. This CDR3 is CASSVRAQGGNTIYF. Written as DNA, the CDR3 is TGTGCCAGCAGCGTCAGGGCCCAGGGTGGAAACACCATATATTTT.